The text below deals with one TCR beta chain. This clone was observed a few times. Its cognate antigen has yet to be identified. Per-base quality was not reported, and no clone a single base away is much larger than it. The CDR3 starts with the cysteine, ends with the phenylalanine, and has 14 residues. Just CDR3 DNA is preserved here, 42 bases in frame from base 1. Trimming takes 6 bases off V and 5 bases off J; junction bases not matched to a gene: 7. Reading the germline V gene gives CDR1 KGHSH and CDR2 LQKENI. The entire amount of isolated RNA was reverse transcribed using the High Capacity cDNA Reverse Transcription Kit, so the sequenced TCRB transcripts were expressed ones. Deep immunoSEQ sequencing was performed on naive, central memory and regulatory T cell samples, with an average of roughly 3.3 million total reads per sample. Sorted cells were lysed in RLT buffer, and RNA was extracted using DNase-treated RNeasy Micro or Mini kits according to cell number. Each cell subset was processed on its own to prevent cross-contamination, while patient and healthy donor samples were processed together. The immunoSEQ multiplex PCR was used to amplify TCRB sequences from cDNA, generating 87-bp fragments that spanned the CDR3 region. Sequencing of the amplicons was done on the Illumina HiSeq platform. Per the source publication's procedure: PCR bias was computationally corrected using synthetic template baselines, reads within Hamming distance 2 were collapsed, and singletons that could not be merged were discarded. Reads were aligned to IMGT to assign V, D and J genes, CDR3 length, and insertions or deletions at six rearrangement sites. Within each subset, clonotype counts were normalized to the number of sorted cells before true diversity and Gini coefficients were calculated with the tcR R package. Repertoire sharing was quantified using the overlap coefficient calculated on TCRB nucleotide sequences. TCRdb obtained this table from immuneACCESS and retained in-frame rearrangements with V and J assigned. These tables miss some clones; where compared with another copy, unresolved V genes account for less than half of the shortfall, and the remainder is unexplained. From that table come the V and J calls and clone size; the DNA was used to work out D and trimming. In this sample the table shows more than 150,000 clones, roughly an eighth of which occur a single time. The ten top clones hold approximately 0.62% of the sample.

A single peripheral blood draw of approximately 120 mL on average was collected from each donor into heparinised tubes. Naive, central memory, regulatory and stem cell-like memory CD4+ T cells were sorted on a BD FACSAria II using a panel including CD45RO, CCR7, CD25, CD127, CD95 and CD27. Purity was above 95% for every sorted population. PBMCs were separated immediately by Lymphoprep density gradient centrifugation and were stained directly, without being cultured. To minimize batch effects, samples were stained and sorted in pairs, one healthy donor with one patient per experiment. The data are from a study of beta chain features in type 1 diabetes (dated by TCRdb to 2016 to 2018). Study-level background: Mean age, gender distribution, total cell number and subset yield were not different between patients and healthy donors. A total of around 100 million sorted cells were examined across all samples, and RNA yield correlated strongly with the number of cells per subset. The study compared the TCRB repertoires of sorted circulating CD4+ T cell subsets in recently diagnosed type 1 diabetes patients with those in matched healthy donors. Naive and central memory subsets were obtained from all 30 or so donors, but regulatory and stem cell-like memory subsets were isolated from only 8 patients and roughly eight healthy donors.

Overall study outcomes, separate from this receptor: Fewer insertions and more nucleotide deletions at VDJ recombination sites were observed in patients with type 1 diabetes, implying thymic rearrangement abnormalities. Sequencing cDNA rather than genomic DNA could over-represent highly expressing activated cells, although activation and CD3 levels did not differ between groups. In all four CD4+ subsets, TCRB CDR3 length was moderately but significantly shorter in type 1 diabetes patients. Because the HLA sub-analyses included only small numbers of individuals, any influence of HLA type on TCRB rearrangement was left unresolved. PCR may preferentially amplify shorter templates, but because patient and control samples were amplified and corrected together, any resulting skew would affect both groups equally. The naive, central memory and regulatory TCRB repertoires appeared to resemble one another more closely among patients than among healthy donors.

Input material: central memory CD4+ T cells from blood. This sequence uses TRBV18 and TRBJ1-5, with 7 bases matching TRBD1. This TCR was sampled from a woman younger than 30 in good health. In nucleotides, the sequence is TGTGCCAGCTCTCCGAGACAGGGCGATCAGCCCCAGCATTTT. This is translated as CASSPRQGDQPQHF.